The 24 T cell receptor beta chains reported below all come from one sample, sequenced in a study of shared clonotypes between healthy human individuals. The repertoire was sequenced with immunoSEQ multiplex PCR; TCRdb's copy has only in-frame clones and lacks some. Of fewer than 1.6 million clones in the sample, about 98.5% were seen once. What was sequenced was naive CD4+ T cells sorted from blood. Indicated subset: CD45RA+ positively selected. These receptors were taken from a man younger than 45 in good health.

This chain links TRBV10-1 with TRBJ2-5; no firm D call. The V end lost 0 bases, the J end lost 5 bases, and 22 bases lay between the germline ends. The CDR3 extends over 18 amino acids. From germline, CDR1 is WNHNN and CDR2 SYGVQD (reference sequence). In DNA, the CDR3 is TGCGCCAGCAGTGAGTCGAAGGACGGCGACCCGCGGTGGGAGACCCAGTACTTC. Its translation is CASSESKDGDPRWETQYF.

The chain joins TRBV25-1 to TRBJ2-1; 12 bases line up with TRBD1. Germline V gene lookup returns CDR1 MGHDK and CDR2 SYGVNS. The trim removed 2 bases at V and 6 bases at J, leaving 8 bases unmatched. This CDR3 is 17 amino acids long. Here the CDR3 reads CASSEVRDRGLFNEQFF. CDR3 bases: TGTGCCAGCAGTGAAGTTCGGGACAGGGGGCTGTTCAATGAGCAGTTCTTC.

The V gene is TRBV19, the J gene TRBJ2-7; 7 bases are a match to TRBD1. There are 13 residues in the CDR3. V dropped 6 bases and J dropped 4; count of bases not matched to a gene: 6. CDR1 and CDR2 from the germline V gene are LNHDA and SQIVND (reference sequence). The CDR3 nucleotides are TGTGCCAGTAGGCACAGGGGTGGTTACGAGCAGTACTTC. This encodes CASRHRGGYEQYF.

The chain uses TRBV6-1 and TRBJ2-2; D is possibly TRBD1 (6 bases). Trimming took off 3 bases at V and 1 base at J, with 6 bases between the two ends. Per the germline V gene, CDR1 is MNHNS and CDR2 is SASEGT. The CDR3 totals 14 residues. CDR3 nucleotides: TGTGCCAGCAGTGAGGACAGGAACACCGGGGAGCTGTTTTTT. Translated: CASSEDRNTGELFF.

The genes are TRBV7-2 and TRBJ2-7; TRBD2 matches 14 bases. Trimming took 6 bases from V and 4 from J; bases not matched to a gene: 5. The CDR3 totals 15 residues. Germline-derived CDR1 and CDR2 are SGHTA and FQGNSA. For the CDR3, the DNA is TGTGCCAGCAGACAGGGACTAGCGGGAGAATACGAGCAGTACTTC. Protein: CASRQGLAGEYEQYF.

This clone is a singleton in its sample. The chain joins TRBV27 to TRBJ1-1; D ambiguous. CDR1 and CDR2 (germline): MNHEY, SMNVEV (reference sequence). The CDR3 has 17 residues. V was trimmed by 4 bases and J by 1 base, leaving 19 bases between them. CDR3 loop: CASSSRPPAFANTEAFF. The CDR3 nucleotides read TGTGCCAGCAGTTCCCGACCACCCGCGTTCGCGAACACTGAAGCTTTCTTT.

The chain links TRBV2 to TRBJ2-2, with TRBD1 matching over 7 bases. V was pared by 4 bases and J by 8 bases, with 7 bases of the junction left unmatched. The CDR3 contains 14 residues. The germline CDR1 and CDR2 sequences are SNHLY and FYNNEI. This CDR3 reads CASSGTGDSGELFF. DNA of the CDR3: TGTGCCAGCAGTGGGACAGGTGATTCGGGGGAGCTGTTTTTT.

V is TRBV7-3 and J is TRBJ2-1, with 16 positions matching TRBD2. The CDR3 is made up of 16 amino acids. CDR1 is SGHTA, CDR2 FQGTGA, per germline. V gave up 1 base and J gave up 9 bases; unmatched junction bases: 3. CDR3 residues: CASSLKGTSGRVEQFF. The CDR3 coding sequence is TGTGCCAGCAGCTTAAAAGGGACTAGCGGGAGGGTTGAGCAGTTCTTC.

CDR3 bases: TGTGCTAGTGGTTTGGCGCTTCCATCTAGCGCGGGGACCGGGGAGCTGTTTTTT. Its translation is CASGLALPSSAGTGELFF. V is TRBV12-5 and J is TRBJ2-2; D may be TRBD2 (6 bases). CDR1 and CDR2 (germline): LGHNT, FRNRAP. V lost 1 base and J 5 bases, leaving 20 bases between the germline ends. The CDR3 runs 18 residues.

This rearrangement joins TRBV9 to TRBJ2-3; TRBD2 might be the D (6 bases). Trimming left V 2 bases short and J 10 bases short, with 20 bases between. The CDR3 has 15 amino acids. The V gene's germline CDR1 is SGDLS and CDR2 YYNGEE. In DNA form, the CDR3 reads TGTGCCAGCAGCGTGGAGGGAAGGGACTGGAATCCGCAGTATTTT. This codes for CASSVEGRDWNPQYF. The whole variable domain, filled in from reference TRBV9 and TRBJ2-3, reads DSGVTQTPKHLITATGQRVTLRCSPRSGDLSVYWYQQSLDQGLQFLIQYYNGEERAKGNILERFSAQQFPDLHSELNLSSLELGDSALYFCASSVEGRDWNPQYFGPGTRLTVL.

This chain connects TRBV10-3 to TRBJ2-3, with D unclear. In germline, CDR1 is ENHRY, CDR2 SYGVKD. Trimming took 3 bases from V and 8 from J, leaving 12 bases between them. The CDR3 is 13 residues long. CDR3 coding DNA: TGTGCCATCAGTGATTCAGAGAGGCGTACGCAGTATTTT. Its protein product is CAISDSERRTQYF.

The chain links TRBV7-6 to TRBJ2-7, with D possibly matching TRBD1 (6 bases). This CDR3 region has 15 residues. Germline lookup yields CDR1 SGHVS and CDR2 FNYEAQ. V dropped 5 bases and J dropped 3 bases, with 17 bases sitting between them. The CDR3 DNA follows: TGTGCCAGCAGCCTCGGACAGTCGAGGAGCTACGAGCAGTACTTC. Translating it yields CASSLGQSRSYEQYF.

This chain connects TRBV7-2 to TRBJ2-3; tentative D call: TRBD1 (6 bases). From germline, CDR1 is SGHTA and CDR2 FQGNSA. This CDR3 has 13 amino acids. V lost 8 bases, J lost 5 bases, and 14 bases lay in between. The CDR3 DNA reads as TGTGCCAGCCGCCAGGGGTCGGGAGATACGCAGTATTTT. This sequence encodes CASRQGSGDTQYF.

This clone was counted a single time. The rearrangement links TRBV9 to TRBJ1-2, with 8 bases identical to TRBD1. The J segment lost 6 bases and the V segment lost 0 bases, leaving 10 bases of the junction unmatched. The germline gives CDR1 SGDLS, CDR2 YYNGEE. CDR3 length equals 16 residues. This CDR3 reads CASSVVPDRVSDGYTF. CDR3 coding DNA: TGTGCCAGCAGCGTAGTACCGGACAGGGTTTCGGATGGCTACACCTTC.

This chain uses TRBV4-2 with TRBJ1-1; TRBD1 agrees at 10 bases. J gave up 4 bases and V 1 base, and 9 bases lay outside the gene matches. Per germline, CDR1 LGHNA and CDR2 YNFKEQ. The CDR3 contains 17 residues. CDR3 loop: CASSQGPGQGVGTEAFF. CDR3 DNA: TGTGCCAGCAGCCAAGGACCCGGACAGGGGGTCGGCACTGAAGCTTTCTTT.

The V call is TRBV7-9, the J call TRBJ2-1; 14 bases are a match to TRBD2. V lost 5 bases, J lost 0 bases, and 9 bases stayed unmatched. The CDR3 runs 19 residues. From germline, CDR1 is SEHNR and CDR2 FQNEAQ (reference sequence). This chain's CDR3 is CASSPGTSGSRSSYNEQFF. The CDR3 DNA reads as TGTGCCAGCAGCCCCGGGACTAGCGGGAGCCGAAGCTCCTACAATGAGCAGTTCTTC.

This chain links TRBV10-1 with TRBJ2-1; D might be TRBD1 or TRBD2, each matching 7 bases. CDR3 length equals 17 residues. The germline V and J ends were trimmed by 4 bases and 5 bases, with 21 bases remaining between them. CDR1 WNHNN and CDR2 SYGVQD come from the germline V gene (reference sequence). The CDR3 DNA reads as TGCGCCAGCAGTGGGCCTAGGGGAGGGGGCACCAACAATGAGCAGTTCTTC. Translation gives CASSGPRGGGTNNEQFF.

This clone appeared a single time. This chain links TRBV7-2 with TRBJ2-5; D gene unclear. The germline CDR1 and CDR2 sequences are SGHTA and FQGNSA. There are 13 residues in the CDR3. Trimming stripped 4 bases from V and 7 bases from J, with 13 bases between. CDR3 bases: TGTGCCAGCAGCTCCCGACGGGCACGGACCCAGTACTTC. Protein: CASSSRRARTQYF.

This chain uses TRBV11-3 with TRBJ2-1, with D perhaps TRBD1 (5 bases). Germline CDR1 SGHNT, CDR2 YENEEA. The V gene lost 5 bases and the J gene lost 5 bases, with 13 bases spanning the gap. The CDR3 covers 14 residues. The CDR3: CASSRKGWNNEQFF. In DNA, the CDR3 is TGTGCCAGCAGCCGAAAGGGGTGGAACAATGAGCAGTTCTTC.

As regards this clone: Other DNA sequences in this sample translate to the same CDR3. The chain employs TRBV7-2 and TRBJ1-3; D remains unclear. The CDR3 totals 14 residues. Germline V gene data show CDR1 as SGHTA and CDR2 as FQGNSA. V lost 1 base, J lost 2 bases, and 6 bases lay in between. CDR3 sequence reads: CASSLGGPGNTIYF. The DNA for the CDR3 is TGTGCCAGCAGCTTAGGAGGCCCTGGAAACACCATATATTTT.

Notes on this clone: The same CDR3 also results from other DNA sequences found in this sample. The CDR3 here is CASSLVGAGEQFF. The CDR3 coding sequence is TGTGCCAGCAGCTTAGTAGGGGCGGGTGAGCAGTTCTTC. V gene TRBV7-9 combines with J gene TRBJ2-1, with D tentatively TRBD1 or TRBD2 (5 bases each). Trimming left V 1 base short and J 9 bases short, with 10 bases between. The length of the CDR3 is 13 residues. From germline, CDR1 is SEHNR and CDR2 FQNEAQ (reference sequence).

This clone was picked up one time. This chain joins TRBV5-1 and TRBJ2-2; D unclear. V lost 5 bases and J 3 bases, leaving 5 bases between the germline ends. CDR3 length: 12 amino acids. Germline CDR1 SGHRS, CDR2 YFSETQ. The DNA for the CDR3 is TGCGCCAGCAGTTGGGACACCGGGGAGCTGTTTTTT. Translating gives CASSWDTGELFF.

The CDR3 is CASRERDRSSYEQYF. In nucleotides, the CDR3 is TGTGCCAGCAGAGAAAGGGACAGGAGCTCCTACGAGCAGTACTTC. The chain employs TRBV27 and TRBJ2-7; 8 nucleotides line up with TRBD1. The CDR3 runs to 15 residues. Germline CDR1 reads MNHEY; CDR2 reads SMNVEV (reference sequence). V lost 6 bases and J lost 0; bases outside the gene matches: 7.

The V call is TRBV30, the J call TRBJ1-4; possibly TRBD1 for D (6 bases). Trimming removed 3 bases from V and 8 bases from J, with 16 bases in between. The germline gives CDR1 GTSNPN, CDR2 SVGIG (reference sequence). CDR3 length: 14 amino acids. The CDR3 loop is CAWRGLTGTEKLFF. CDR3 nucleotide sequence: TGTGCCTGGAGAGGGCTGACAGGAACCGAAAAACTGTTTTTT. Full variable domain (outside the CDR3, taken from reference TRBV30 and TRBJ1-4): SQTIHQWPATLVQPVGSPLSLECTVEGTSNPNLYWYRQAAGRGLQLLFYSVGIGQISSEVPQNLSASRPQDRQFILSSKKLLLSDSGFYLCAWRGLTGTEKLFFGSGTQLSVL.